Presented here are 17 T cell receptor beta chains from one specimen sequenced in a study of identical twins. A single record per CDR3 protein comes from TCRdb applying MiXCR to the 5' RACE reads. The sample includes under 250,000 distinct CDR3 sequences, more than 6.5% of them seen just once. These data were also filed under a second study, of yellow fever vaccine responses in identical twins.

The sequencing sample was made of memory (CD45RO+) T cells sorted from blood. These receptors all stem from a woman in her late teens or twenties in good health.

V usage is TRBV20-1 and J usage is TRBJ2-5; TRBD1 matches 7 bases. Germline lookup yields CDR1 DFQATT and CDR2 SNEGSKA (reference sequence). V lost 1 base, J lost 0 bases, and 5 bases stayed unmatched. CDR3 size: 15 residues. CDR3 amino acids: CSARVRTGDQETQYF. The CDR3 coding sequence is TGCAGTGCTAGAGTTCGGACAGGAGACCAAGAGACCCAGTACTTC.

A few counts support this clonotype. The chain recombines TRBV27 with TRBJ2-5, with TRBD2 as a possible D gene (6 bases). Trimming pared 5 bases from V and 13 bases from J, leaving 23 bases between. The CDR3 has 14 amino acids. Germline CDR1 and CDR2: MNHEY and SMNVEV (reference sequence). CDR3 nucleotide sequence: TGTGCCAGCAGTCCCACCAATCCGGGGACTGGGTGGTACTTC. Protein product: CASSPTNPGTGWYF.

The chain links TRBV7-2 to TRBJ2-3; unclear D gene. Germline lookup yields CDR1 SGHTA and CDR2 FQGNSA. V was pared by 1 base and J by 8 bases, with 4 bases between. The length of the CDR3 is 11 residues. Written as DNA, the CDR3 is TGTGCCAGCAGCTTAGGGGCTACGCAGTATTTT. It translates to CASSLGATQYF.

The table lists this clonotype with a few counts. CDR3 DNA sequence: TGTGCCAGCAGTTACTCGTTTCGGGACCAGTACTTC. It codes for CASSYSFRDQYF. The chain recombines TRBV6-2 or TRBV6-3 with TRBJ2-7; perhaps D is TRBD1 or TRBD2 (5 bases each). Germline values: CDR1 MNHEY, CDR2 SVGEGT. Trimming pared 0 bases from V and 10 bases from J, leaving 10 bases between. This CDR3 is built from 12 residues.

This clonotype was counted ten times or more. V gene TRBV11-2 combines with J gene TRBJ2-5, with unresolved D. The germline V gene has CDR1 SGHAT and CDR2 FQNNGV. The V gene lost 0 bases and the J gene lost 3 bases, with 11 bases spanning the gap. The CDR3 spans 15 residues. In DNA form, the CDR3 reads TGTGCCAGCAGCTTAGATTGGGGAAACAAAGAGACCCAGTACTTC. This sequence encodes CASSLDWGNKETQYF.

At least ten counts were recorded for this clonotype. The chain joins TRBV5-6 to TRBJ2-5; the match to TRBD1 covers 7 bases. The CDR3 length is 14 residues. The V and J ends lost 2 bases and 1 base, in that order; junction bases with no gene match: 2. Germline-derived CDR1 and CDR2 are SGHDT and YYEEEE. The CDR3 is CASSFGTVQETQYF. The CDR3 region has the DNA TGTGCCAGCAGCTTTGGGACAGTCCAAGAGACCCAGTACTTC.

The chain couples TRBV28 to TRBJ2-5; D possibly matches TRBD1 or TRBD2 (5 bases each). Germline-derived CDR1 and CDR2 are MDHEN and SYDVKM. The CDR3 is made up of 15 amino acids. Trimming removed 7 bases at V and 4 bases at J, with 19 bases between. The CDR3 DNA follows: TGTGCCAGCACCACACTCAGGGTTGCGGGAGAGACCCAGTACTTC. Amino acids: CASTTLRVAGETQYF.

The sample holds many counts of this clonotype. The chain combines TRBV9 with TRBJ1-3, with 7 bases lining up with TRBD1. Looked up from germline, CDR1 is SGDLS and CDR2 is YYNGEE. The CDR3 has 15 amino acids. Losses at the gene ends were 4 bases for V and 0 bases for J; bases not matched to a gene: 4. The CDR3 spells CASSRDSYSGNTIYF. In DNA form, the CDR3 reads TGTGCCAGCAGCCGGGACAGCTACTCTGGAAACACCATATATTTT.

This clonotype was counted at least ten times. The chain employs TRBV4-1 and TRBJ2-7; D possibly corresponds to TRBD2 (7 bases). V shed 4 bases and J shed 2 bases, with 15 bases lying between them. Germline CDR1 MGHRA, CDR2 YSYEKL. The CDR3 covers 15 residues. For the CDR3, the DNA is TGCGCCAGCAGCCCGTTGAGCGGGACAACCTACGAGCAGTACTTC. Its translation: CASSPLSGTTYEQYF.

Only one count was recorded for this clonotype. CDR3: CASSPYGQGKTGELFF. CDR3 coding DNA: TGTGCCAGCTCACCATACGGACAGGGGAAAACCGGGGAGCTGTTTTTT. The rearrangement uses TRBV18 and TRBJ2-2, with TRBD1 matching 9 bases. Germline loops: CDR1 KGHSH, CDR2 LQKENI. This CDR3 spans 16 amino acids. Unmatched junction bases numbered 6, after V lost 2 bases and J lost 5 bases.

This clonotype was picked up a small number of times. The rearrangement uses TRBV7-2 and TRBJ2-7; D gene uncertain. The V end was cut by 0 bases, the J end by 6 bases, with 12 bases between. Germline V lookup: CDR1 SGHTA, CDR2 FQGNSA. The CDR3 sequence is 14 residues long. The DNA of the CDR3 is TGTGCCAGCAGCTTAGCGAGTACCGCCTTCGAGCAGTACTTC. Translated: CASSLASTAFEQYF.

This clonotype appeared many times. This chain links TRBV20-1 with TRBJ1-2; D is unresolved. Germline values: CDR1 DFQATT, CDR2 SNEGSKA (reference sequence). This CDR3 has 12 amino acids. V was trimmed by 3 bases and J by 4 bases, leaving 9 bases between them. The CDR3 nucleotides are TGCAGTGCTAGTCCAGACCTCTATGGCTACACCTTC. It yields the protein CSASPDLYGYTF.

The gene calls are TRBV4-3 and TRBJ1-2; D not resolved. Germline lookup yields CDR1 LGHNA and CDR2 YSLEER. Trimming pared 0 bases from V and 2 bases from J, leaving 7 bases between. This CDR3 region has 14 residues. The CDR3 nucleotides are TGCGCCAGCAGCCAAGACCAGTTCAACTATGGCTACACCTTC. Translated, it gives CASSQDQFNYGYTF.

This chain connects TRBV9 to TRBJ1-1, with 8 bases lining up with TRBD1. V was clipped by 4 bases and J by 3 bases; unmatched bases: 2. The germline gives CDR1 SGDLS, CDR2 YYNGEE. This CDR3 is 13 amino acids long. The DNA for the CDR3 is TGTGCCAGCAGCAACAGGGGGGACACTGAAGCTTTCTTT. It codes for CASSNRGDTEAFF.

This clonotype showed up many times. CDR3 protein: CSATQAGYNEQFF. The CDR3 nucleotides are TGCAGTGCCACGCAGGCCGGCTACAATGAGCAGTTCTTC. This chain uses TRBV20-1 with TRBJ2-1; unclear D gene. There are 13 residues in the CDR3. Germline values: CDR1 DFQATT, CDR2 SNEGSKA (reference sequence). Trimming pared 6 bases from V and 3 bases from J, leaving 12 bases between.

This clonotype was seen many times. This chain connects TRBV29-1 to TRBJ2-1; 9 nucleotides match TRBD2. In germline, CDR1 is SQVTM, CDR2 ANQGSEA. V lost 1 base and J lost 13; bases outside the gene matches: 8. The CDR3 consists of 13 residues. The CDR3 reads CSVEVVAGELQFF. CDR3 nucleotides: TGCAGCGTTGAAGTGGTAGCGGGGGAACTACAGTTCTTC.

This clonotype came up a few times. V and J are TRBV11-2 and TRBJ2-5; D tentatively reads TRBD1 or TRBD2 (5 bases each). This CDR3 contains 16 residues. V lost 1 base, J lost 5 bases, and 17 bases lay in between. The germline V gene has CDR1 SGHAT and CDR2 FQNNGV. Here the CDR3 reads CASSLGDRGPMETQYF. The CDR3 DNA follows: TGTGCCAGCAGCTTAGGGGACCGGGGACCTATGGAGACCCAGTACTTC.